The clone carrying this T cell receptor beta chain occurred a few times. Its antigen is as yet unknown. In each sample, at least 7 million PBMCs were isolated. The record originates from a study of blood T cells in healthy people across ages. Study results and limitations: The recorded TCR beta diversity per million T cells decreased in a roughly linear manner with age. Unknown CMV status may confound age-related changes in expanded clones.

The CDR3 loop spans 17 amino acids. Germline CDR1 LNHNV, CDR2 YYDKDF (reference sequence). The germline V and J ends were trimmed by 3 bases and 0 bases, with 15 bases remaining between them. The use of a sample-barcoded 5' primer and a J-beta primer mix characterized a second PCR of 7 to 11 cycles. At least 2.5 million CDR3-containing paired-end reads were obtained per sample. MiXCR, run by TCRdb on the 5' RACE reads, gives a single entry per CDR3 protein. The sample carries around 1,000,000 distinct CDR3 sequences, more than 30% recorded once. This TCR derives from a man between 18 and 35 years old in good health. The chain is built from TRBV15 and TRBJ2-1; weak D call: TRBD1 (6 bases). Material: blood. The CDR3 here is CATSRLQGKSSYNEQFF. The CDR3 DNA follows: TGTGCCACCAGCAGGCTACAGGGAAAAAGCTCCTACAATGAGCAGTTCTTC.